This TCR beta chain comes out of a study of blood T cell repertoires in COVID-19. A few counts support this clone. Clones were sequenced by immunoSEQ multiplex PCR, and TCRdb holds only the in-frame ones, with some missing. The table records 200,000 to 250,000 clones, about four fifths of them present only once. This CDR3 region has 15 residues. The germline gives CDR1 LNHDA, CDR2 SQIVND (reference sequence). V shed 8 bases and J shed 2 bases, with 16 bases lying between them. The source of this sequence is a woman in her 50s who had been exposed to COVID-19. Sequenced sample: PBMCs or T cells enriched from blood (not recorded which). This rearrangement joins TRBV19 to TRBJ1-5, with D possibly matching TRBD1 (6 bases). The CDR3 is CASSGVSVGNQPQHF. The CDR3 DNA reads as TGTGCCAGTTCAGGGGTCTCGGTAGGCAATCAGCCCCAGCATTTT.